This T cell receptor beta chain was sequenced in a study of T cell responses to AZD1222 COVID-19 vaccine. The study's findings and limits: Clonal diversity was possibly underestimated, and the donors were mostly white British, with more females. As reported, nearly half of all spike-specific TCRs target variant regions that are unmutated.

Clones were sequenced by immunoSEQ multiplex PCR, and TCRdb holds only the in-frame ones, with some missing. The sample consists of around 120,000 clones, 85% to 90% of them appearing once. As for this clone: Its antigen is as yet unknown.

J lost 8 bases, V lost 5 bases, and 7 bases had no gene match. The CDR3 is 13 residues long. The chain couples TRBV12-3 or TRBV12-4 to TRBJ2-3; 7 bases are a match to TRBD2. The starting material was peripheral blood, obtained on day 0 of AZD1222 vaccination. The sequence was collected from an adult in good health. Here the CDR3 DNA reads TGTGCCAGCAGTAGACCATCGGGGGGTACGCAGTATTTT. Its translation is CASSRPSGGTQYF.